The clone carrying this T cell receptor beta chain was observed a few times. V dropped 6 bases and J dropped 4; count of bases not matched to a gene: 9. The CDR3 consists of 15 residues. Germline values: CDR1 MNHNS, CDR2 SASEGT. The data were taken from a study of regulatory T cells in long-lasting Graves disease. At the level of the study: Newly diagnosed Graves' patients had under 3 months of antithyroid drugs.

As for time point: newly diagnosed GD, antithyroid drugs for less than 3 months. PBMC RNA was the source of the TCR library. Patients all came to the study from an endocrinology department in Xi'an, China. A volume of approximately 10 milliliters of peripheral blood was collected in EDTA tubes. To make TCR beta libraries, researchers used iRepertoire HTBI primers and Arm-PCR of CDR3 regions. TCRdb reanalysed the multiplex PCR reads using MiXCR and keeps one entry per CDR3 protein. The sample has hundreds of thousands of distinct CDR3 sequences, around 13% seen once. These same data were also listed under a study on T cells in Graves' hyperthyroidism and ophthalmopathy.

The chain employs TRBV6-1 and TRBJ2-1; 7 bases fit TRBD2. Sequencing was performed on peripheral blood mononuclear cells (PBMCs), taken at new diagnosis, from a patient treated with antithyroid drugs. The sequence was obtained from a woman aged 25 to 39 with Graves disease. DNA of the CDR3: TGTGCCAGCAGGGGGGGGGAATCTTGGTACAATGAGCAGTTCTTC. This codes for CASRGGESWYNEQFF.